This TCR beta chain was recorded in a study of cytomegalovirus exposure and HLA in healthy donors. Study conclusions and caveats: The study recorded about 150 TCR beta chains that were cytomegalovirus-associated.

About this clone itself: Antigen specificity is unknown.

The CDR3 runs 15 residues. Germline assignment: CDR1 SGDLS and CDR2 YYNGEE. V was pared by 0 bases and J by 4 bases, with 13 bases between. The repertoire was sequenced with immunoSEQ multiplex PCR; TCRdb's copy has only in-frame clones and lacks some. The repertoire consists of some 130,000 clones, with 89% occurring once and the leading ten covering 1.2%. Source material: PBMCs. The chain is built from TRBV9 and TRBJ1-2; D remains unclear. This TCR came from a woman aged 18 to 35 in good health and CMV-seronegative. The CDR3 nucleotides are TGTGCCAGCAGCGTAGCTCTAGAACCTATCTATGGCTACACCTTC. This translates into CASSVALEPIYGYTF.